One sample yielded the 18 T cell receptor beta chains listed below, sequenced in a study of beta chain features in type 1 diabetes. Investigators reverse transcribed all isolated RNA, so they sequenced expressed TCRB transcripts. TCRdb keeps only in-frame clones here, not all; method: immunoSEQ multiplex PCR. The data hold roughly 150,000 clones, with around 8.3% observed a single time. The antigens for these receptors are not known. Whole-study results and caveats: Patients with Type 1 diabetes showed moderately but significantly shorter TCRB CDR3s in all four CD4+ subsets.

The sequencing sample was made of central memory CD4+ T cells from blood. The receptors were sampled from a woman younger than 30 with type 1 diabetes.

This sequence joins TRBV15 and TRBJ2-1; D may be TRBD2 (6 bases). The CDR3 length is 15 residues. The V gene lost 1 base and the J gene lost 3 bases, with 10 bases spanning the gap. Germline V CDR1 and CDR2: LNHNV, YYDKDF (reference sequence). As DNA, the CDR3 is TGTGCCACCAGCAGAGGAGGCGGGGACTACAATGAGCAGTTCTTC. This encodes CATSRGGGDYNEQFF.

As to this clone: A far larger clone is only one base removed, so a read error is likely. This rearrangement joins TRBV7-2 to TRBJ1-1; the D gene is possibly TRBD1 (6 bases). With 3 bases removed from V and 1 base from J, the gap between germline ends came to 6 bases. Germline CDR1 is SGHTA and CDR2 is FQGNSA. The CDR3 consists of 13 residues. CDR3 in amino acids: CASSLTGNTEAFF. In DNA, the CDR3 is TGTGCCAGCAGCTTGACAGGGAACACTGAAGCTTTCTTT.

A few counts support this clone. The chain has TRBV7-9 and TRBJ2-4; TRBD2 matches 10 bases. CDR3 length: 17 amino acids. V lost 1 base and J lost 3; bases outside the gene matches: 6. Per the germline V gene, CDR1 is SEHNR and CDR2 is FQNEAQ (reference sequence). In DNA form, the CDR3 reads TGTGCCAGCAGCTTAGTCTCTAGCGGGAGTGGCAAAAACATTCAGTACTTC. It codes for CASSLVSSGSGKNIQYF.

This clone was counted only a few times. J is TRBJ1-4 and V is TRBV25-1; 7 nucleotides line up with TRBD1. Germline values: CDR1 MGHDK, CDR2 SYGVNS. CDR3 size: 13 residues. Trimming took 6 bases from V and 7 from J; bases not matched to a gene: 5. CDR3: CASRGGSSEKLFF. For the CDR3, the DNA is TGTGCCAGCAGAGGGGGCTCGAGTGAAAAACTGTTTTTT. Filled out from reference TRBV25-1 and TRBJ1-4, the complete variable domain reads EADIYQTPRYLVIGTGKKITLECSQTMGHDKMYWYQQDPGMELHLIHYSYGVNSTEKGDLSSESTVSRIRTEHFPLTLESARPSHTSQYLCASRGGSSEKLFFGSGTQLSVL.

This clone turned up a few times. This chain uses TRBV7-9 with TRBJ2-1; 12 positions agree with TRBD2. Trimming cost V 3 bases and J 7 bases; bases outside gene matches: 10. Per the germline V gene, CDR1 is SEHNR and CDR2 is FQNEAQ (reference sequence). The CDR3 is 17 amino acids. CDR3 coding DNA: TGTGCCAGCAGCTTTTTCGGCCGACTAGCGGGAGAGAATGAGCAGTTCTTC. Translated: CASSFFGRLAGENEQFF.

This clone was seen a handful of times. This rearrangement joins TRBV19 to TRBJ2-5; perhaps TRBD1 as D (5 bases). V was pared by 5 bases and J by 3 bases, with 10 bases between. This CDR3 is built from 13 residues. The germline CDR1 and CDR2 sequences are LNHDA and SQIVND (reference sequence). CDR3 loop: CASSGSREETQYF. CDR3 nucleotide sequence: TGTGCCAGTAGTGGGTCCAGGGAAGAGACCCAGTACTTC.

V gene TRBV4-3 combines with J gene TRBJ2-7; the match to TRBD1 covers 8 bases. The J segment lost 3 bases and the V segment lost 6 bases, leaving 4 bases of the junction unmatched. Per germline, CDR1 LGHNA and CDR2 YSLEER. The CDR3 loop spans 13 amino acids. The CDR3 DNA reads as TGCGCCAGCAGGGGGGACAGGAGCTACGAGCAGTACTTC. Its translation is CASRGDRSYEQYF.

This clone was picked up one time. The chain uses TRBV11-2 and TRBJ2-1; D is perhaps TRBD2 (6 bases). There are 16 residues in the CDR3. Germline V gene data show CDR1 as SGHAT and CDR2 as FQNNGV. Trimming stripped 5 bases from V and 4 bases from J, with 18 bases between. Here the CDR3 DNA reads TGTGCCAGCAGCCGCCTAGCGACGGGACCGTACAATGAGCAGTTCTTC. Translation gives CASSRLATGPYNEQFF.

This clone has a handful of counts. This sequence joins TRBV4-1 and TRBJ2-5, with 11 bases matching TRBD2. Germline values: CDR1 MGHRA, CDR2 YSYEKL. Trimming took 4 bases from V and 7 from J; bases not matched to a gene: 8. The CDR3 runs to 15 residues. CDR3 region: CASSPLAGGDGTQYF. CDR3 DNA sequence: TGCGCCAGCAGCCCGCTAGCGGGAGGCGACGGGACCCAGTACTTC.

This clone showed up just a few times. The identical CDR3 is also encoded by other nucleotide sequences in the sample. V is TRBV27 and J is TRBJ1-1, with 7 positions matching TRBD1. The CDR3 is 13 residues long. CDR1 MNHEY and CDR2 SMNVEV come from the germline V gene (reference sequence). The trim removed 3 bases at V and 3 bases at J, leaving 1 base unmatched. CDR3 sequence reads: CASSFQGDTEAFF. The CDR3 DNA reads TGTGCCAGCAGTTTCCAGGGGGACACTGAAGCTTTCTTT.

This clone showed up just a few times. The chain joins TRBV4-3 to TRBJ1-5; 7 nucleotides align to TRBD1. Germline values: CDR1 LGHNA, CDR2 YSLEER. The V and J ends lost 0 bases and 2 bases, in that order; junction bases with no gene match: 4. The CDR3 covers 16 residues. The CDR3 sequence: CASSQEPGGGNQPQHF. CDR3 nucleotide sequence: TGCGCCAGCAGCCAAGAACCAGGGGGAGGCAATCAGCCCCAGCATTTT.

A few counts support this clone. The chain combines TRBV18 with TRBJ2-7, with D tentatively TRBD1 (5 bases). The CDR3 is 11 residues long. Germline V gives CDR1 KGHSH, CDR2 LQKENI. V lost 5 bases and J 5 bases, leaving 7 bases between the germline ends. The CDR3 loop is CASSTGNEQYF. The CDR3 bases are TGTGCCAGCTCAACAGGCAACGAGCAGTACTTC.

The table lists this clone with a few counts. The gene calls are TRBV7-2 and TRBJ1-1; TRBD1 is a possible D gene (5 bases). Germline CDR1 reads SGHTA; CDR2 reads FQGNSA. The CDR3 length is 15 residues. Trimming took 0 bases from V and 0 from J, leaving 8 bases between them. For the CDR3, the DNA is TGTGCCAGCAGCTTAGCGGGGGGGGTGAACACTGAAGCTTTCTTT. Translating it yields CASSLAGGVNTEAFF.

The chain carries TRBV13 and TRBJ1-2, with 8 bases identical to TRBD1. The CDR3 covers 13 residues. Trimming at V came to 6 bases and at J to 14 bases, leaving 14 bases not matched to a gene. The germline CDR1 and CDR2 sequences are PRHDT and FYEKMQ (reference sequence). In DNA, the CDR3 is TGTGCCAGCAGTCTGGTTTCGGACAGGGCGGGAACCTTC. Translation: CASSLVSDRAGTF.

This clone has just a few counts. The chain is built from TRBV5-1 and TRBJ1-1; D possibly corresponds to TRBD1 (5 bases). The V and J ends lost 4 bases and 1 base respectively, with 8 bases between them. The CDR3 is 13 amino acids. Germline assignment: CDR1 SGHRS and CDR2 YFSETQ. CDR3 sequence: CASSTQGNTEAFF. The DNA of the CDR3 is TGCGCCAGCAGCACCCAGGGGAACACTGAAGCTTTCTTT.

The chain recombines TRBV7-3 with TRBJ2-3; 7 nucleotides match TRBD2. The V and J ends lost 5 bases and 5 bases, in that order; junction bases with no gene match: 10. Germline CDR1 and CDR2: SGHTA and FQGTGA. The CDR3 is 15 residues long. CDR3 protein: CASSQTSLGGDTQYF. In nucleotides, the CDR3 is TGTGCCAGCAGCCAGACTAGCCTGGGGGGAGATACGCAGTATTTT. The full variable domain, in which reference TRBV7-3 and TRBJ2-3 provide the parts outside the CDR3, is GAGVSQTPSNKVTEKGKYVELRCDPISGHTALYWYRQSLGQGPEFLIYFQGTGAADDSGLPNDRFFAVRPEGSVSTLKIQRTERGDSAVYLCASSQTSLGGDTQYFGPGTRLTVL.

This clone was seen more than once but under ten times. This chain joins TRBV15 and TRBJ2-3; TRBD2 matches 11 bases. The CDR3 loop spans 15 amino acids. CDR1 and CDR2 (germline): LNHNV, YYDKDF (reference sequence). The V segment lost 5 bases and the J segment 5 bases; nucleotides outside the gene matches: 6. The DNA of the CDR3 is TGTGCCACCAGCTCTCGACTAGCGGGGTTAGATACGCAGTATTTT. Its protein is CATSSRLAGLDTQYF.

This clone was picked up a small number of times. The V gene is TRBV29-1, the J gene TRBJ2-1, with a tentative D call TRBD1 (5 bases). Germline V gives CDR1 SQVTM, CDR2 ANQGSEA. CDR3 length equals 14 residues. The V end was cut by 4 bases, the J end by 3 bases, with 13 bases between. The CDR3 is CSVVALGDYNEQFF. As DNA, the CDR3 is TGCAGCGTTGTGGCCCTAGGGGACTACAATGAGCAGTTCTTC.